This T cell receptor (beta chain) came from a study of naive and memory T cell subsets. The SP2 primer and nested alpha and beta constant region primers amplified ligated cDNA in four rounds. Using its own MiXCR run on the 5' RACE reads, TCRdb lists one record per CDR3 protein. Of some 60,000 distinct CDR3 sequences listed, approximately 8% are singletons. Germline CDR1 and CDR2: DFQATT and SNEGSKA (reference sequence). Between the trimmed V and J ends, which lost 3 bases and 1 base, there was a span of 15 bases. CDR3 length: 15 residues. An oligonucleotide containing a UMI was ligated to the 3' end of TCR cDNA. This clonotype showed up many times.

The receptor was derived from a female donor in good health. The chain links TRBV20-1 to TRBJ1-1; TRBD1 is a possible D gene (5 bases). The CDR3 here is CSARGGWVKNTEAFF. CDR3 DNA sequence: TGCAGTGCTAGGGGGGGATGGGTTAAGAACACTGAAGCTTTCTTT.